Sequencing of this T cell receptor beta chain was carried out in a study of Ad26.COV2.S vaccination and SARS-CoV-2 variants. V lost 3 bases and J lost 4, with 12 bases in between. CDR1 is MNHEY, CDR2 SMNVEV, per germline (reference sequence). The CDR3 is 15 residues long. In this sample, this clone turned up once. Its antigen remains unknown. Study results and limitations: Measures of TCR breadth and depth may have fallen short of total T cell responses. Reportedly, spike-specific CD8+ and CD4+ T cell responses achieved substantial breadth once vaccination had taken place. The study found similar non-spike TCR breadth in vaccine and placebo recipients.

Produced via immunoSEQ multiplex PCR; TCRdb's table is partial and in-frame only. The sample comprises hundreds of thousands of clones, about 90% of which are singletons, and about 3.8% rests with the top ten. The gene calls are TRBV27 and TRBJ2-2; D may be TRBD1 (5 bases). The receptor comes from a human donor who had recovered from COVID-19. Sample: peripheral blood, taken after recovery from COVID-19. The CDR3 DNA follows: TGTGCCAGCAGTTTGGTAGGGCAGGGCACCGGGGAGCTGTTTTTT. Its protein is CASSLVGQGTGELFF.